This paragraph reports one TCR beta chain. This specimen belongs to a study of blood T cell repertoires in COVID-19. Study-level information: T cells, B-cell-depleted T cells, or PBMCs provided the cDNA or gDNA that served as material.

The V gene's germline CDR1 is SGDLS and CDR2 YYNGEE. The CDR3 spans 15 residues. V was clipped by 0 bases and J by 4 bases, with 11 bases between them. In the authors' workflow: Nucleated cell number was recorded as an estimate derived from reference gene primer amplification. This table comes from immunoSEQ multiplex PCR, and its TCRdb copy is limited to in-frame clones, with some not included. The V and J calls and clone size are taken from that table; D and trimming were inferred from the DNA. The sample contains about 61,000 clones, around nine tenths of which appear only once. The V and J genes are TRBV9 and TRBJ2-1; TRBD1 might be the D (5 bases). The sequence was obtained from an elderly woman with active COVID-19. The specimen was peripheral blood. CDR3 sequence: CASSVVGEPYNEQFF. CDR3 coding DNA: TGTGCCAGCAGCGTAGTAGGGGAACCGTACAATGAGCAGTTCTTC.